The clone carrying this T cell receptor (beta chain) is deemed large by its frequency. Its specificity is not known. The read gets to within 3 residues of the CDR3 end, and the germline J gene fills in the rest. The data were taken from a study of T cells in women clearing cervical HPV infection. On the study more broadly: HLA type could not be excluded as a confounder.

The germline V gene encodes CDR1 SQVTM and CDR2 ANQGSEA. Trimming cost V 4 bases and J 4 bases; bases outside gene matches: 7. The CDR3 totals 15 residues. Here immunoSEQ multiplex PCR was the method, and the copy in TCRdb shows in-frame clones only, minus some. The sample includes roughly 14,000 clones. Overall study results and limits: Unknown T-cell numbers per sample may underlie the richness differences. TRBV6-7 abundance was lower in cases than controls (0.11% versus 0.16%).

This TCR derives from a woman between 18 and 69 years old with a cervical HPV16 infection that either progressed to CIN3+ or cleared (not recorded which). Sequencing input: blood buffy coat. V and J are TRBV29-1 and TRBJ2-5, with TRBD2 identical over 12 bases. CDR3 DNA, as far as it was read: TGCAGCGTTGGAATGGGACTAGCGGGCGGAGAGACC. This gives the protein CSVGMGLAGGET. From start to end, the CDR3 is CSVGMGLAGGETQYF.